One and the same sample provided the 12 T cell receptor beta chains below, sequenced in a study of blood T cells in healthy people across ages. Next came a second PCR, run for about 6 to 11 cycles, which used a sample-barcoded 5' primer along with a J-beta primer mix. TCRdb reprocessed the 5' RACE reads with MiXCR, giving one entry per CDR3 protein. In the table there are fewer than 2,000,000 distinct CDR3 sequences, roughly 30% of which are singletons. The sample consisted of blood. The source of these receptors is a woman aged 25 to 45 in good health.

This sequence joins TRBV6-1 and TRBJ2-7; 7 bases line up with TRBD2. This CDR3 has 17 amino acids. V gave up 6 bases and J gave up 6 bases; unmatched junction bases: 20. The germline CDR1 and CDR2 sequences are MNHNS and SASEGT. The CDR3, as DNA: TGTGCCAGCAGGGACCGCACCCGGGACTACCTAAACGGCGAGCAGTACTTC. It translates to CASRDRTRDYLNGEQYF.

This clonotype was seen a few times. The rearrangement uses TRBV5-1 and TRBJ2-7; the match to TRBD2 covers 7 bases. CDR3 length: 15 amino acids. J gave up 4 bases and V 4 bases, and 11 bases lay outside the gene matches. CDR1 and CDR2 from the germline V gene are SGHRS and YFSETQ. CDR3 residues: CASSPAGRESYEQYF. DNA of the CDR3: TGCGCCAGCAGCCCGGCGGGGCGGGAGTCGTACGAGCAGTACTTC.

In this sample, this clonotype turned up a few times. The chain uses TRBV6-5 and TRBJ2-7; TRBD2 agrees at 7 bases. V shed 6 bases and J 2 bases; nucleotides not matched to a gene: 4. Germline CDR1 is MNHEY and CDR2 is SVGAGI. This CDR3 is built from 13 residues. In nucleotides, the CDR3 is TGTGCCAGCAGAGACGGACTAGCCTACGAGCAGTACTTC. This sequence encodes CASRDGLAYEQYF.

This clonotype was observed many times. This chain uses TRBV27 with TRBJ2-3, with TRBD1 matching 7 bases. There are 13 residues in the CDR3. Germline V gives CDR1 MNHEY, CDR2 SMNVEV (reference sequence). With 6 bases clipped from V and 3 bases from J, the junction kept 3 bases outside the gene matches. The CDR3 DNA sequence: TGTGCCAGCAGAAGGACAGGTACAGATACGCAGTATTTT. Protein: CASRRTGTDTQYF.

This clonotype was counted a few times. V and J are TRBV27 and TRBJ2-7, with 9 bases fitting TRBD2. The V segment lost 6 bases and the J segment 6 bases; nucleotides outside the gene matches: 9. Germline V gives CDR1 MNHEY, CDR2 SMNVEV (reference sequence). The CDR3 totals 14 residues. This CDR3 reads CASRLGLAPVEQYF. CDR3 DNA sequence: TGTGCCAGCAGACTCGGACTAGCGCCTGTCGAGCAGTACTTC.

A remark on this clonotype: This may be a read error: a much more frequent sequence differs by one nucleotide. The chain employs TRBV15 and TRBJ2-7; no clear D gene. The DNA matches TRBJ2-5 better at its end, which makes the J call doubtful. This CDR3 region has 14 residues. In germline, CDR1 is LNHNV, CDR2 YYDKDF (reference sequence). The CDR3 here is CATGRAPLEETQYF. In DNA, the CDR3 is TGTGCCACCGGCAGAGCCCCCCTAGAGGAGACCCAGTACTTC.

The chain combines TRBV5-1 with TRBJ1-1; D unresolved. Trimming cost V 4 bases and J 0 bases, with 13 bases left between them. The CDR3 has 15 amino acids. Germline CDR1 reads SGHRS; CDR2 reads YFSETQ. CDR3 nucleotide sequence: TGCGCCAGCAGCCCCTACAATGGGTTGAACACTGAAGCTTTCTTT. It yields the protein CASSPYNGLNTEAFF.

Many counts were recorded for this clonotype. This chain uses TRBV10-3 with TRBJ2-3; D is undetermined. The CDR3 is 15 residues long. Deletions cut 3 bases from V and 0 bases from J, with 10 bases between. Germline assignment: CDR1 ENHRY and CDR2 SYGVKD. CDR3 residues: CAISDGRGSTDTQYF. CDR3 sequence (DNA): TGTGCCATCAGTGACGGGCGAGGAAGCACAGATACGCAGTATTTT.

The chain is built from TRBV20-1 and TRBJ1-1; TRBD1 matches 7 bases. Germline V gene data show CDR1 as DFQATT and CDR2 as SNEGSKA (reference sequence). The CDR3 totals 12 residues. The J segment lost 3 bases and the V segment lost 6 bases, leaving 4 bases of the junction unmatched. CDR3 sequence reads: CSASDRYTEAFF. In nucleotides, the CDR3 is TGCAGTGCCTCGGACAGGTACACTGAAGCTTTCTTT.

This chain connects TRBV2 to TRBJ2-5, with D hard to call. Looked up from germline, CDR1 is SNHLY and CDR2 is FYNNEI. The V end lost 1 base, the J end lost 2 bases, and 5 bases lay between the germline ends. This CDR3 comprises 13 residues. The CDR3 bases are TGTGCCAGCAGTGAAGAGTCACAAGAGACCCAGTACTTC. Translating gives CASSEESQETQYF.

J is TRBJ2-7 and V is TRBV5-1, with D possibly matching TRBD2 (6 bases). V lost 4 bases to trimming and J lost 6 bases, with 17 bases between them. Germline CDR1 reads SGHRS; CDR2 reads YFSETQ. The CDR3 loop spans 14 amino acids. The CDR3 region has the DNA TGCGCCAGCAGCGGACGGGAGCCTGCGCCCGAGCAGTACTTC. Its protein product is CASSGREPAPEQYF.

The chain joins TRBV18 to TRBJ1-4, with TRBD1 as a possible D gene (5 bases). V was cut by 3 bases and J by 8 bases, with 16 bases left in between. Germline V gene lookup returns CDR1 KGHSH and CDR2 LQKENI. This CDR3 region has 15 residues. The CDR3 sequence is CASSPIGQGEEKLFF. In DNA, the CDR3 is TGTGCCAGCTCACCCATAGGGCAGGGTGAAGAAAAACTGTTTTTT.